The T cell receptor beta chain described here comes from a study of blood T cell repertoires in COVID-19. The CDR3 runs 15 residues. Per germline, CDR1 SGHTA and CDR2 FQGTGA. J was trimmed by 6 bases and V by 4 bases; bases with no gene match: 4. Clones were read by immunoSEQ multiplex PCR, and TCRdb kept only the in-frame ones, dropping some. In the table there are over 150,000 clones, roughly 84% of which are singletons. The chain joins TRBV7-3 to TRBJ2-1; 12 bases fit TRBD2. Sample: peripheral blood. The clonotype comes from a woman aged 60-75 years with COVID-19, enrolled during active disease. CDR3 DNA sequence: TGTGCCAGCAGCTCCGGACTAGCGGGGTTCAATGAGCAGTTCTTC. Protein product: CASSSGLAGFNEQFF.